This is a list of T cell receptor beta chains from one sample in a study of blood T cell repertoires in COVID-19. TCRdb's table, derived via immunoSEQ multiplex PCR, lists solely in-frame clones and lacks some. The table includes 150,000 to 200,000 clones, about 87% detected once. Sequenced sample: peripheral blood. The receptors derive from a woman aged 50 to 65 with acute or convalescent COVID-19. The CDR3 runs from the conserved cysteine through the conserved F or W. The D gene is left open where the match is weak. A clone size is listed for some rows: how often the clone was seen (once, few, many), or a class if it is expanded.

CDR3aa: CASSHSSGNTIYF; CDR3nt: TGTGCCAGCAGCCACAGCTCTGGAAACACCATATATTTT; abundance: once; j_gene: TRBJ1-3; d_gene: NA; v_gene: TRBV3-1/TRBV3-2
CDR3aa: CASTLTGDDYGYTF; CDR3nt: TGTGCCAGCACTCTGACAGGGGATGACTATGGCTACACCTTC; abundance: NA; j_gene: TRBJ1-2; d_gene: TRBD1; v_gene: TRBV6-5
CDR3aa: CATEDSGGASYEQYF; CDR3nt: TGTGCCACCGAGGATAGCGGGGGGGCCTCCTACGAGCAGTACTTC; abundance: NA; j_gene: TRBJ2-7; d_gene: TRBD2; v_gene: TRBV24-1
CDR3aa: CASSYSINPAGSTDTQYF; CDR3nt: TGTGCCAGCAGTTACTCGATTAATCCAGCGGGGAGCACAGATACGCAGTATTTT; abundance: NA; j_gene: TRBJ2-3; d_gene: TRBD2; v_gene: TRBV6-2/TRBV6-3
CDR3aa: CASSLGDRNTEAFF; CDR3nt: TGTGCCAGCAGCTTGGGGGACAGAAACACTGAAGCTTTCTTT; abundance: NA; j_gene: TRBJ1-1; d_gene: TRBD1; v_gene: TRBV5-6
CDR3aa: CASSEVREAFF; CDR3nt: TGTGCCAGCAGTGAAGTTAGGGAGGCTTTCTTT; abundance: NA; j_gene: TRBJ1-1; d_gene: NA; v_gene: TRBV6-1
CDR3aa: CASSRPGQNYGYTF; CDR3nt: TGTGCCAGCAGCCGCCCGGGACAGAACTATGGCTACACCTTC; abundance: NA; j_gene: TRBJ1-2; d_gene: TRBD1; v_gene: TRBV14
CDR3aa: CASAKGSGPSTDTQYF; CDR3nt: TGTGCCAGCGCAAAGGGTAGCGGGCCAAGCACAGATACGCAGTATTTT; abundance: NA; j_gene: TRBJ2-3; d_gene: TRBD2; v_gene: TRBV6-6
CDR3aa: CATHPSVTNADTQYF; CDR3nt: TGTGCCACCCACCCTTCCGTCACTAATGCAGATACGCAGTATTTT; abundance: NA; j_gene: TRBJ2-3; d_gene: NA; v_gene: TRBV10-3
CDR3aa: CASSRSRDTEAFF; CDR3nt: TGTGCCAGTAGCCGTTCGCGGGACACTGAAGCTTTCTTT; abundance: NA; j_gene: TRBJ1-1; d_gene: NA; v_gene: TRBV19
CDR3aa: CASSQVSGGADTQYF; CDR3nt: TGTGCCAGCAGCCAAGTTAGCGGGGGGGCAGATACGCAGTATTTT; abundance: NA; j_gene: TRBJ2-3; d_gene: TRBD2; v_gene: TRBV3-1/TRBV3-2
CDR3aa: CASSRPGGNQPQHF; CDR3nt: TGTGCCAGCAGTCGTCCAGGGGGCAATCAGCCCCAGCATTTT; abundance: NA; j_gene: TRBJ1-5; d_gene: NA; v_gene: TRBV28
CDR3aa: CASSYRGLGNDNEQFF; CDR3nt: TGTGCCAGCAGCTATCGAGGACTAGGTAACGACAATGAGCAGTTCTTC; abundance: NA; j_gene: TRBJ2-1; d_gene: TRBD2; v_gene: TRBV7-2
CDR3aa: CASSPRGSVNTEAFF; CDR3nt: TGTGCCAGCAGTCCCAGAGGTTCGGTAAACACTGAAGCTTTCTTT; abundance: NA; j_gene: TRBJ1-1; d_gene: NA; v_gene: TRBV6-5
CDR3aa: CASSDETGWGDEQYF; CDR3nt: TGTGCCAGCAGTGACGAAACAGGGTGGGGCGACGAGCAGTACTTC; abundance: few; j_gene: TRBJ2-7; d_gene: NA; v_gene: TRBV2
CDR3aa: CASSLNTGDTEAFF; CDR3nt: TGTGCCAGCAGCTTAAACACGGGAGACACTGAAGCTTTCTTT; abundance: NA; j_gene: TRBJ1-1; d_gene: NA; v_gene: TRBV11-2
CDR3aa: CASSRWTTTEAFF; CDR3nt: TGTGCCAGCAGCCGATGGACAACCACTGAAGCTTTCTTT; abundance: NA; j_gene: TRBJ1-1; d_gene: NA; v_gene: TRBV5-4
CDR3aa: CASSSRASSSGNTIYF; CDR3nt: TGTGCCAGCAGCTCCAGGGCGTCCAGCTCTGGAAACACCATATATTTT; abundance: NA; j_gene: TRBJ1-3; d_gene: NA; v_gene: TRBV7-2
CDR3aa: CASSYLGGSNQPQHF; CDR3nt: TGTGCCAGCAGTTACCTTGGAGGTAGCAATCAGCCCCAGCATTTT; abundance: NA; j_gene: TRBJ1-5; d_gene: NA; v_gene: TRBV6-5
CDR3aa: CASSLVGTDTQYF; CDR3nt: TGCGCCAGCAGTCTAGTGGGCACAGATACGCAGTATTTT; abundance: NA; j_gene: TRBJ2-3; d_gene: NA; v_gene: TRBV4-3
CDR3aa: CASSSVMGGSKSNQPQHF; CDR3nt: TGTGCCAGCAGCTCAGTAATGGGGGGGTCGAAAAGCAATCAGCCCCAGCATTTT; abundance: NA; j_gene: TRBJ1-5; d_gene: NA; v_gene: TRBV7-6
CDR3aa: CASSYSGGVQPQHF; CDR3nt: TGTGCCAGCAGTTACTCGGGGGGGGTTCAGCCCCAGCATTTT; abundance: NA; j_gene: TRBJ1-5; d_gene: NA; v_gene: TRBV6-5
CDR3aa: CASSPDRGGGGYTF; CDR3nt: TGTGCCAGCAGTCCCGACCGGGGGGGCGGTGGCTACACCTTC; abundance: once; j_gene: TRBJ1-2; d_gene: NA; v_gene: TRBV2
CDR3aa: CATSMARADGYTF; CDR3nt: TGTGCCACCAGCATGGCCAGGGCGGATGGCTACACCTTC; abundance: NA; j_gene: TRBJ1-2; d_gene: NA; v_gene: TRBV15
CDR3aa: CASLPGQGFAGANVLTF; CDR3nt: TGTGCCTCCTTGCCGGGACAGGGTTTCGCTGGGGCCAACGTCCTGACTTTC; abundance: NA; j_gene: TRBJ2-6; d_gene: TRBD1; v_gene: TRBV30
CDR3aa: CASSLGTGGLEQFF; CDR3nt: TGCGCCAGCAGCCTGGGGACAGGGGGACTTGAGCAGTTCTTC; abundance: once; j_gene: TRBJ2-1; d_gene: TRBD1; v_gene: TRBV5-1
CDR3aa: CASIPFPGLLTEAFF; CDR3nt: TGTGCCAGCATTCCGTTCCCGGGTCTTTTGACTGAAGCTTTCTTT; abundance: NA; j_gene: TRBJ1-1; d_gene: NA; v_gene: TRBV28
CDR3aa: CASSPGDGGNQPQHF; CDR3nt: TGCGCCAGCAGCCCGGGGGACGGGGGGAATCAGCCCCAGCATTTT; abundance: NA; j_gene: TRBJ1-5; d_gene: NA; v_gene: TRBV5-1
CDR3aa: CASSVQGPDTGELFF; CDR3nt: TGTGCCAGCTCTGTACAGGGGCCGGACACCGGGGAGCTGTTTTTT; abundance: NA; j_gene: TRBJ2-2; d_gene: TRBD1; v_gene: TRBV18
CDR3aa: CASSSFPQTSGWNEQFF; CDR3nt: TGTGCCAGTAGTAGCTTCCCCCAGACTAGCGGGTGGAATGAGCAGTTCTTC; abundance: few; j_gene: TRBJ2-1; d_gene: TRBD2; v_gene: TRBV19
CDR3aa: CASIGQARATEAFF; CDR3nt: TGTGCCAGCATCGGACAGGCCAGGGCCACTGAAGCTTTCTTT; abundance: NA; j_gene: TRBJ1-1; d_gene: TRBD1; v_gene: TRBV5-6
CDR3aa: CASSDRANYGYTF; CDR3nt: TGCGCCAGCAGTGACAGGGCTAACTATGGCTACACCTTC; abundance: NA; j_gene: TRBJ1-2; d_gene: NA; v_gene: TRBV10-2
CDR3aa: CASKGVREYNEQFF; CDR3nt: TGTGCCAGCAAAGGAGTTCGGGAGTACAATGAGCAGTTCTTC; abundance: NA; j_gene: TRBJ2-1; d_gene: NA; v_gene: TRBV6-5
CDR3aa: CASSYNGQGAITEAFF; CDR3nt: TGTGCCAGCAGCTATAATGGACAGGGGGCGATTACTGAAGCTTTCTTT; abundance: NA; j_gene: TRBJ1-1; d_gene: TRBD1; v_gene: TRBV9
CDR3aa: CAGHGTESSYNSPLHF; CDR3nt: TGTGCCGGCCACGGGACAGAGAGCTCCTATAATTCACCCCTCCACTTT; abundance: NA; j_gene: TRBJ1-6; d_gene: TRBD1; v_gene: TRBV11-3
CDR3aa: CASRYRDSNEKLFF; CDR3nt: TGTGCCAGCAGGTACCGGGACAGCAATGAAAAACTGTTTTTT; abundance: NA; j_gene: TRBJ1-4; d_gene: TRBD1; v_gene: TRBV6-6
CDR3aa: CASSYSYGGINYGYTF; CDR3nt: TGTGCCAGCAGTTACTCGTATGGCGGCATTAACTATGGCTACACCTTC; abundance: NA; j_gene: TRBJ1-2; d_gene: NA; v_gene: TRBV6-5
CDR3aa: CASSYTLPADTQYF; CDR3nt: TGTGCCAGCAGTTACACCCTACCCGCAGATACGCAGTATTTT; abundance: NA; j_gene: TRBJ2-3; d_gene: NA; v_gene: TRBV6-5
CDR3aa: CASSFGLAEGIF; CDR3nt: TGTGCCAGCAGCTTTGGACTAGCGGAGGGGATCTTC; abundance: NA; j_gene: TRBJ2-1; d_gene: TRBD2; v_gene: TRBV5-6
CDR3aa: CATKGERTGGNTGELFF; CDR3nt: TGTGCCACCAAAGGGGAAAGAACAGGGGGGAACACCGGGGAGCTGTTTTTT; abundance: NA; j_gene: TRBJ2-2; d_gene: TRBD1; v_gene: TRBV24-1
CDR3aa: CASSRVTGDYGYTF; CDR3nt: TGTGCCAGCAGCCGCGTTACAGGGGACTATGGCTACACCTTC; abundance: once; j_gene: TRBJ1-2; d_gene: TRBD1; v_gene: TRBV11-2
CDR3aa: CSASRLGASYNSPLHF; CDR3nt: TGCAGTGCTAGTCGTCTTGGGGCCTCCTATAATTCACCCCTCCACTTT; abundance: NA; j_gene: TRBJ1-6; d_gene: NA; v_gene: TRBV20-1
CDR3aa: CASSFDNRGNSPLHF; CDR3nt: TGTGCCAGCAGCTTTGATAACAGGGGCAATTCACCCCTCCACTTT; abundance: NA; j_gene: TRBJ1-6; d_gene: TRBD1; v_gene: TRBV11-1
CDR3aa: CASSIVAGGYEQYF; CDR3nt: TGTGCCAGTAGTATAGTAGCGGGCGGCTACGAGCAGTACTTC; abundance: NA; j_gene: TRBJ2-7; d_gene: TRBD2; v_gene: TRBV19
CDR3aa: CASRTARYNSPLHF; CDR3nt: TGTGCCAGCAGGACAGCACGATATAATTCACCCCTCCACTTT; abundance: NA; j_gene: TRBJ1-6; d_gene: NA; v_gene: TRBV5-8
CDR3aa: CASSLTGTGNYGYTF; CDR3nt: TGTGCCAGCAGTTTAACGGGGACAGGAAACTATGGCTACACCTTC; abundance: NA; j_gene: TRBJ1-2; d_gene: TRBD1; v_gene: TRBV27
CDR3aa: CSASAREGLETQYF; CDR3nt: TGCAGTGCTAGTGCTAGGGAGGGGCTGGAGACCCAGTACTTC; abundance: NA; j_gene: TRBJ2-5; d_gene: TRBD2; v_gene: TRBV20-1
CDR3aa: CATSDSYRYNEQFF; CDR3nt: TGTGCCACCAGTGATTCCTACAGGTACAATGAGCAGTTCTTC; abundance: NA; j_gene: TRBJ2-1; d_gene: NA; v_gene: TRBV24-1
CDR3aa: CATSTGQGKDNEQFF; CDR3nt: TGTGCCACCAGCACCGGACAGGGAAAAGACAATGAGCAGTTCTTC; abundance: NA; j_gene: TRBJ2-1; d_gene: TRBD1; v_gene: TRBV15
CDR3aa: CASSSGTTYLEQYF; CDR3nt: TGCGCCAGCAGTTCGGGGACTACCTATCTCGAGCAGTACTTC; abundance: NA; j_gene: TRBJ2-7; d_gene: TRBD2; v_gene: TRBV10-1
CDR3aa: CASSQLPGAAYEQYF; CDR3nt: TGCGCCAGCAGTCAACTACCAGGGGCAGCCTACGAGCAGTACTTC; abundance: NA; j_gene: TRBJ2-7; d_gene: NA; v_gene: TRBV10-2
CDR3aa: CASSQPADREYQETQYF; CDR3nt: TGTGCCAGCAGCCAACCCGCGGACAGGGAGTACCAAGAGACCCAGTACTTC; abundance: NA; j_gene: TRBJ2-5; d_gene: TRBD1; v_gene: TRBV3-1/TRBV3-2
CDR3aa: CASSLGGGSFEKLFF; CDR3nt: TGTGCCAGCAGCTTAGGAGGGGGCTCTTTTGAAAAACTGTTTTTT; abundance: NA; j_gene: TRBJ1-4; d_gene: TRBD1; v_gene: TRBV5-4
CDR3aa: CASTKGQEYGYTF; CDR3nt: TGTGCCAGTACGAAGGGGCAGGAGTATGGCTACACCTTC; abundance: NA; j_gene: TRBJ1-2; d_gene: NA; v_gene: TRBV19
CDR3aa: CASSFSQRQGAFF; CDR3nt: TGTGCCAGCAGCTTTTCTCAGAGGCAAGGAGCTTTCTTT; abundance: NA; j_gene: TRBJ1-1; d_gene: NA; v_gene: TRBV5-6
CDR3aa: CASNLPGGYNSPLHF; CDR3nt: TGTGCCAGCAATTTACCAGGGGGTTATAATTCACCCCTCCACTTT; abundance: NA; j_gene: TRBJ1-6; d_gene: TRBD1; v_gene: TRBV7-2
CDR3aa: CASSQTEWSLVKNIQYF; CDR3nt: TGCGCCAGCAGCCAAACTGAGTGGAGCCTTGTCAAAAACATTCAGTACTTC; abundance: NA; j_gene: TRBJ2-4; d_gene: NA; v_gene: TRBV4-3